This is a list of T cell receptor beta chains from one sample in a study of OX40 agonist ivuxolimab in advanced cancers. Some clones are missing from TCRdb's copy, which holds only in-frame ones; the method was immunoSEQ multiplex PCR. This sample has tens of thousands of clones, with approximately 85% found just once. The sequencing here drew on CD4+ or CD8+ T cells sorted from blood, taken in a trial of the OX40 agonist ivuxolimab. These TCRs come from an adult with an advanced solid tumor such as melanoma, head and neck, liver or kidney cancer. The CDR3 runs from the conserved cysteine through the conserved F or W. D genes are given only for firm matches. Size values are once, few and many counts, or a class for expanded clones, and some rows have none.

clone size | J gene | V gene | D gene | CDR3 protein | CDR3 DNA
. | TRBJ1-1 | TRBV15 | . | CATRPWDTLNTEAFF | TGTGCCACCAGACCCTGGGACACTTTGAACACTGAAGCTTTCTTT
few | TRBJ1-3 | TRBV4-2 | . | CASSQDWGLYF | TGTGCCAGCAGCCAAGATTGGGGGTTGTATTTT
. | TRBJ1-1 | TRBV5-8 | TRBD1 | CASSYPDRRNTEAFF | TGTGCCAGCAGCTACCCGGACAGGCGGAACACTGAAGCTTTCTTT
. | TRBJ1-6 | TRBV4-2 | TRBD1 | CASSLTGDNSPLHF | TGTGCCAGCAGCCTGACAGGGGATAATTCACCCCTCCACTTT
. | TRBJ2-3 | TRBV19 | TRBD1 | CASSTWTGFETDTQYF | TGTGCCAGTAGCACCTGGACAGGGTTTGAAACAGATACGCAGTATTTT
. | TRBJ2-7 | TRBV4-1 | . | CASSGRTAYEQYF | TGCGCCAGCAGCGGCCGGACTGCCTACGAGCAGTACTTC
. | TRBJ2-7 | TRBV4-1 | TRBD1 | CASSQDVQGQGELTAYEQYF | TGCGCCAGCAGCCAAGACGTACAGGGACAGGGGGAACTTACAGCCTACGAGCAGTACTTC
. | TRBJ1-1 | TRBV20-1 | . | CSVDLNTEAFF | TGCAGTGTGGACCTGAACACTGAAGCTTTCTTT
. | TRBJ2-1 | TRBV4-1 | TRBD2 | CASSHPGLAGLHANEQFF | TGCGCCAGCAGCCATCCCGGACTAGCGGGACTCCACGCCAATGAGCAGTTCTTC
. | TRBJ2-4 | TRBV10-3 | TRBD1 | CAISEVQGNIQYF | TGTGCCATCAGTGAGGTACAGGGGAACATTCAGTACTTC
. | TRBJ1-5 | TRBV6-5 | TRBD1 | CASSRDRDQPQHF | TGTGCCAGCAGTAGGGACAGGGATCAGCCCCAGCATTTT
. | TRBJ1-1 | TRBV6-1 | TRBD1 | CASRTGFYTEAFF | TGTGCCAGCAGGACAGGGTTTTACACTGAAGCTTTCTTT
. | TRBJ2-7 | TRBV18 | . | CASSPSHTTYEQYF | TGTGCCAGCTCACCATCTCACACCACATACGAGCAGTACTTC
. | TRBJ2-7 | TRBV11-3 | TRBD2 | CASSFRLAGGPKQYF | TGTGCCAGCAGCTTCAGACTAGCGGGAGGGCCAAAGCAGTACTTC
. | TRBJ1-6 | TRBV7-9 | . | CASSASPGFYNSPLHF | TGTGCCAGCAGCGCATCACCGGGATTTTATAATTCACCCCTCCACTTT
. | TRBJ2-6 | TRBV7-3 | . | CASGAGANVLTF | TGTGCCAGCGGGGCTGGGGCCAACGTCCTGACTTTC
. | TRBJ2-2 | TRBV5-1 | . | CASSFRVLFGELFF | TGCGCCAGCAGCTTCCGGGTCCTTTTCGGGGAGCTGTTTTTT
. | TRBJ1-4 | TRBV18 | . | CASSTAVGEDEKLFF | TGTGCCAGCTCGACGGCCGTGGGGGAGGATGAAAAACTGTTTTTT
. | TRBJ2-4 | TRBV5-1 | TRBD2 | CASKRTSGSRDIQYF | TGCGCCAGCAAGCGGACTAGCGGGAGTCGGGACATTCAGTACTTC
. | TRBJ2-7 | TRBV6-5 | TRBD2 | CASSRTSGKYEQYF | TGTGCCAGCAGCAGGACTAGCGGAAAATACGAGCAGTACTTC
. | TRBJ2-5 | TRBV2 | TRBD1 | CASSEVQGALATQYF | TGTGCCAGCAGTGAAGTACAGGGGGCATTGGCGACCCAGTACTTC
. | TRBJ1-5 | TRBV5-6 | . | CASSFTADQPQHF | TGTGCCAGCAGCTTTACGGCGGATCAGCCCCAGCATTTT
. | TRBJ1-1 | TRBV2 | . | CASRGFRNTEAFF | TGTGCCAGCAGGGGATTCCGGAACACTGAAGCTTTCTTT
. | TRBJ1-1 | TRBV6-6 | . | CASSPTAPVNTEAFF | TGTGCCAGCAGTCCAACGGCACCGGTTAACACTGAAGCTTTCTTT
. | TRBJ2-6 | TRBV7-9 | . | CASSPSGANVLTF | TGTGCCAGCAGCCCCTCGGGGGCCAACGTCCTGACTTTC
once | TRBJ2-2 | TRBV14 | TRBD2 | CASSETTSPHTGELLF | TGTGCCAGCAGCGAGACGACTAGCCCTCACACCGGGGAGCTGCTTTTT
. | TRBJ2-3 | TRBV7-2 | . | CASSLAQGDTQYF | TGTGCCAGCAGCTTAGCGCAGGGGGATACGCAGTATTTT
. | TRBJ2-7 | TRBV7-8 | . | CASSEGPFSYEQYF | TGTGCCAGCAGCGAGGGACCTTTCTCCTACGAGCAGTACTTC
. | TRBJ1-1 | TRBV27 | . | CASSLYRAGTEAFF | TGTGCCAGCAGTTTATACAGGGCGGGCACTGAAGCTTTCTTT
. | TRBJ2-2 | TRBV6-1 | TRBD1 | CASSRDRWNTGELFF | TGTGCCAGCAGCCGGGACAGGTGGAACACCGGGGAGCTGTTTTTT
. | TRBJ1-2 | TRBV9 | TRBD1 | CASSRDRDGGYTF | TGTGCCAGCAGCCGTGACAGGGATGGTGGCTACACCTTC
once | TRBJ1-1 | TRBV7-9 | . | CASSTRSDENTEAFF | TGTGCCAGCAGCACCCGGTCAGACGAGAACACTGAAGCTTTCTTT
. | TRBJ2-1 | TRBV11-2 | TRBD2 | CASSLSSGTSYNEQFF | TGTGCCAGCAGCTTATCCAGCGGGACTTCCTACAATGAGCAGTTCTTC
. | TRBJ2-6 | TRBV9 | . | CASSARGTRSSGANVLTF | TGTGCCAGCAGCGCGCGGGGCACCCGAAGCTCTGGGGCCAACGTCCTGACTTTC
. | TRBJ1-5 | TRBV7-3 | TRBD1 | CASSQGASNQPQHF | TGTGCCAGCAGTCAGGGGGCGTCAAATCAGCCCCAGCATTTT
. | TRBJ1-1 | TRBV7-9 | . | CASSLDSMNTEAFF | TGTGCCAGCAGCTTGGACAGCATGAACACTGAAGCTTTCTTT
once | TRBJ1-1 | TRBV5-1 | TRBD1 | CASSLRQGYTEAFF | TGCGCCAGCAGCCTTAGACAGGGGTACACTGAAGCTTTCTTT
. | TRBJ2-2 | TRBV28 | . | CASSQRGRWRVVRAGELFF | TGTGCCAGCAGCCAAAGGGGACGATGGCGGGTCGTGAGGGCCGGGGAGCTGTTTTTT
once | TRBJ2-1 | TRBV9 | . | CASSESIGSHNEQFF | TGTGCCAGCAGCGAAAGTATAGGAAGCCACAATGAGCAGTTCTTC
. | TRBJ2-2 | TRBV7-9 | . | CASSRDSTGELFF | TGTGCCAGCAGCCGGGACTCCACCGGGGAGCTGTTTTTT
. | TRBJ1-5 | TRBV5-6 | . | CASSPYEQGGQPQHF | TGTGCCAGCAGCCCTTATGAACAGGGCGGGCAGCCCCAGCATTTT
. | TRBJ2-5 | TRBV7-9 | . | CASSVTGGYQETQYF | TGTGCCAGCAGCGTAACGGGCGGGTACCAAGAGACCCAGTACTTC
. | TRBJ1-5 | TRBV5-4 | TRBD1 | CASSSGTGGDAGPQHF | TGTGCCAGCAGCTCAGGGACAGGGGGCGATGCGGGGCCCCAGCATTTT
. | TRBJ2-2 | TRBV5-1 | . | CASSFRESNTGELFF | TGCGCCAGCAGCTTTAGAGAGTCGAACACCGGGGAGCTGTTTTTT
. | TRBJ2-2 | TRBV19 | . | CASADQAGGELFF | TGTGCCAGCGCAGATCAGGCAGGCGGGGAGCTGTTTTTT
. | TRBJ1-1 | TRBV19 | TRBD1 | CASSGRPGQGYLNTEAFF | TGTGCCAGTAGCGGGAGACCGGGACAGGGGTACTTGAACACTGAAGCTTTCTTT
. | TRBJ2-5 | TRBV20-1 | . | CSARDRKTQYF | TGCAGTGCAAGGGATCGGAAGACCCAGTACTTC
. | TRBJ1-1 | TRBV27 | . | CASSLLAGGGPTEAFF | TGTGCCAGCAGTTTATTAGCAGGAGGCGGCCCCACTGAAGCTTTCTTT
. | TRBJ2-1 | TRBV7-2 | TRBD1 | CASSPQGAPYNEQFF | TGTGCCAGCAGCCCGCAGGGGGCCCCCTACAATGAGCAGTTCTTC
. | TRBJ1-1 | TRBV25-1 | TRBD1 | CASTLSQGAGMNTEAFF | TGTGCCAGCACTCTCTCACAGGGGGCAGGCATGAACACTGAAGCTTTCTTT
. | TRBJ2-1 | TRBV29-1 | . | CSVGGTYNEQFF | TGCAGCGTTGGTGGTACCTACAATGAGCAGTTCTTC
. | TRBJ2-7 | TRBV27 | TRBD2 | CASSSARLIAGVHEQYF | TGTGCCAGCAGTTCCGCCCGACTCATAGCGGGAGTCCACGAGCAGTACTTC
few | TRBJ1-5 | TRBV5-4 | . | CASSSPNQPQHF | TGTGCCAGCAGCTCCCCTAATCAGCCCCAGCATTTT
few | TRBJ2-1 | TRBV5-4 | . | CASSRGGAPGNEQFF | TGTGCCAGCAGCCGAGGGGGGGCCCCAGGGAATGAGCAGTTCTTC
. | TRBJ2-7 | TRBV29-1 | TRBD2 | CSVAGTNSYEQYF | TGCAGCGTTGCCGGGACTAACTCCTACGAGCAGTACTTC
. | TRBJ2-3 | TRBV13 | TRBD1 | CASSLKYRGLGTDTQYF | TGTGCCAGCAGCTTAAAATACAGGGGGCTTGGCACAGATACGCAGTATTTT
. | TRBJ2-2 | TRBV7-2 | TRBD1 | CASSFQGANTGELFF | TGTGCCAGCAGCTTCCAGGGGGCGAACACCGGGGAGCTGTTTTTT
. | TRBJ2-3 | TRBV6-1 | TRBD1 | CASSEIGTGGTDTQYF | TGTGCCAGCAGTGAAATCGGGACAGGCGGCACAGATACGCAGTATTTT
. | TRBJ2-7 | TRBV6-1 | TRBD1 | CASSVRTGVGYEQYF | TGTGCCAGCAGTGTACGGACAGGGGTGGGCTACGAGCAGTACTTC
. | TRBJ2-2 | TRBV5-1 | . | CASSWNTGELFF | TGCGCCAGCAGCTGGAACACCGGGGAGCTGTTTTTT